The 6 T cell receptor beta chains below all came from one sample that was sequenced in a study of T-cell reconstitution after alpha-beta-depleted transplantation in children. Unique molecular identifiers were built into the TCRbeta library. TCRdb analysed the PCR reads with MiXCR anew, one entry per CDR3 protein. The sample has about 510,000 distinct CDR3 sequences; over 10% are singletons. The specimen was PBMCs, mostly from graft donor cells, collected 180 days after TCRalphabeta/CD19-depleted stem cell transplant. The receptors were sampled from a female patient aged 2 to 10 who had a stem cell transplant for aplastic anemia, so the T cells may come from the graft donor.

This clonotype was recorded a few times. The genes are TRBV20-1 and TRBJ2-7; 9 bases agree with TRBD1. V lost 4 bases and J lost 3; bases outside the gene matches: 10. The CDR3 runs to 15 residues. Germline loops: CDR1 DFQATT, CDR2 SNEGSKA (reference sequence). CDR3 in DNA: TGCAGTGCTACCCACGCGGGACAGGGAATCTACGAGCAGTACTTC. Translated, it gives CSATHAGQGIYEQYF.

This clonotype has just a few counts. CDR3 amino acids: CASSFPGSTYEQYF. The CDR3 region has the DNA TGCGCCAGCAGCTTCCCAGGTTCGACCTACGAGCAGTACTTC. V is TRBV5-1 and J is TRBJ2-7; unclear D gene. This CDR3 contains 14 residues. V was cut by 2 bases and J by 2 bases, with 11 bases left in between. Per germline, CDR1 SGHRS and CDR2 YFSETQ.

The J gene is TRBJ2-1, the V gene TRBV29-1; 14 nucleotides match TRBD2. Trimming took 3 bases from V and 5 from J; bases not matched to a gene: 9. CDR3 length equals 17 residues. Germline assignment: CDR1 SQVTM and CDR2 ANQGSEA. This CDR3 is CSVEGTSGSGVNNEQFF. CDR3 nucleotides: TGCAGCGTTGAGGGGACTAGCGGGAGTGGGGTAAACAATGAGCAGTTCTTC.

This clonotype turned up a few times. The V and J genes are TRBV12-3 or TRBV12-4 and TRBJ2-7; 11 nucleotides agree with TRBD2. The V and J ends lost 3 bases and 2 bases, in that order; junction bases with no gene match: 3. The CDR3 totals 15 residues. CDR3: CASSFLAGGAYEQYF. The CDR3 nucleotides are TGTGCCAGCAGTTTTCTAGCGGGGGGAGCCTACGAGCAGTACTTC.

This chain joins TRBV18 and TRBJ1-2; a possible D gene is TRBD1 (6 bases). The CDR3 is made up of 13 amino acids. Germline assignment: CDR1 KGHSH and CDR2 LQKENI. With 5 bases removed from V and 5 bases from J, the gap between germline ends came to 12 bases. The CDR3 protein is CASSTGTRYGYTF. The CDR3 DNA is TGTGCCAGCTCAACCGGGACAAGATATGGCTACACCTTC.

This clonotype was counted a few times. The rearrangement uses TRBV4-3 and TRBJ1-6; possible D gene TRBD1, 5 bases. The germline gives CDR1 LGHNA, CDR2 YSLEER. There are 17 residues in the CDR3. The V end was cut by 4 bases, the J end by 6 bases, with 19 bases between. CDR3 DNA sequence: TGCGCCAGCAGCCCAGCCTGGGTGCGGGACTCTAATTCACCCCTCCACTTT. It codes for CASSPAWVRDSNSPLHF.